The 23 T cell receptor beta chains in this list originate from one sample, sequenced in a study of blood T cell repertoires in COVID-19. Generated by immunoSEQ multiplex PCR, the TCRdb table keeps only in-frame clones and is missing some. The data hold tens of thousands of clones, with 83% observed a single time. The sample comprised peripheral blood. The source is a woman of 80 years or more with acute or convalescent COVID-19.

The V call is TRBV18, the J call TRBJ2-1, with 13 bases lining up with TRBD2. Germline assignment: CDR1 KGHSH and CDR2 LQKENI. J was trimmed by 7 bases and V by 2 bases; bases with no gene match: 2. The CDR3 is 15 residues long. In DNA, the CDR3 is TGTGCCAGCTCACCAGGGACTAGCGGGAAGAATGAGCAGTTCTTC. Residues: CASSPGTSGKNEQFF.

The gene calls are TRBV7-2 and TRBJ1-6; 8 bases match TRBD1. The CDR3 sequence is 14 residues long. Trimming at V came to 3 bases and at J to 9 bases, leaving 4 bases not matched to a gene. CDR1 is SGHTA and CDR2 is FQGNSA in the germline V gene. The CDR3 DNA is TGTGCCAGCAGCTTTTGGACAGGGTTTTCACCCCTCCACTTT. The encoded protein is CASSFWTGFSPLHF. The whole variable domain, remainder taken from reference TRBV7-2 and TRBJ1-6, is GAGVSQSPSNKVTEKGKDVELRCDPISGHTALYWYRQSLGQGLEFLIYFQGNSAPDKSGLPSDRFSAERTGGSVSTLTIQRTQQEDSAVYLCASSFWTGFSPLHFGNGTRLTVT.

This chain links TRBV7-8 with TRBJ2-1, with 10 bases matching TRBD2. This CDR3 comprises 14 residues. Unmatched junction bases numbered 2, after V lost 8 bases and J lost 1 base. The germline CDR1 and CDR2 sequences are SGHVS and FQNEAQ. The CDR3 sequence is CASLAGASYNEQFF. Here the CDR3 DNA reads TGTGCCAGCCTAGCGGGAGCGTCCTACAATGAGCAGTTCTTC. Using reference TRBV7-8 and TRBJ2-1 for the parts outside the CDR3, the full variable domain is GAGVSQSPRYKVAKRGQDVALRCDPISGHVSLFWYQQALGQGPEFLTYFQNEAQLDKSGLPSDRFFAERPEGSVSTLKIQRTQQEDSAVYLCASLAGASYNEQFFGPGTRLTVL.

The chain employs TRBV5-1 and TRBJ1-4; 8 bases are shared with TRBD1. J was trimmed by 7 bases and V by 0 bases; bases with no gene match: 5. The germline V gene has CDR1 SGHRS and CDR2 YFSETQ. This CDR3 region has 15 residues. The CDR3 DNA reads as TGCGCCAGCAGCTTGGCAGGGGGCGCCGGTGAAAAACTGTTTTTT. Translating it yields CASSLAGGAGEKLFF.

The V call is TRBV3-1 (or the pseudogene TRBV3-2), the J call TRBJ2-2, with 8 bases identical to TRBD1. CDR1 is LGHDT, CDR2 YNNKEL, per germline (reference sequence). V shed 4 bases and J 4 bases; nucleotides not matched to a gene: 2. This CDR3 spans 14 amino acids. The CDR3 here is CASSRDRGTGELFF. The CDR3 DNA sequence: TGTGCCAGCAGCCGTGACAGGGGCACCGGGGAGCTGTTTTTT.

This chain links TRBV12-3 or TRBV12-4 with TRBJ2-3; D is perhaps TRBD2 (6 bases). V was trimmed by 6 bases and J by 10 bases, leaving 17 bases between them. This CDR3 spans 13 amino acids. CDR3 in amino acids: CASRRGTGFSQYF. The CDR3 bases are TGTGCCAGCAGACGGGGGACCGGATTCTCGCAGTATTTT.

The chain combines TRBV15 with TRBJ2-5; TRBD1 agrees at 7 bases. V shed 4 bases, J shed 3 bases, and the junction held 8 bases outside the gene matches. The CDR3 sequence is 15 residues long. The germline CDR1 and CDR2 sequences are LNHNV and YYDKDF (reference sequence). For the CDR3, the DNA is TGTGCCACCAGCACACCCGGGACAGCCGAAGAGACCCAGTACTTC. The encoded protein is CATSTPGTAEETQYF.

The chain employs TRBV29-1 and TRBJ2-3; 11 nucleotides align to TRBD2. CDR1 SQVTM and CDR2 ANQGSEA come from the germline V gene. The CDR3 covers 16 residues. Germline trimming cut 5 bases from V and 1 base from J; bases unmatched to any gene: 8. The CDR3 protein is CSVKASGRIGTDTQYF. CDR3 bases: TGCAGCGTTAAGGCTAGCGGGAGGATCGGCACAGATACGCAGTATTTT.

V gene TRBV5-6 combines with J gene TRBJ2-3, with D hard to call. Germline loops: CDR1 SGHDT, CDR2 YYEEEE. Deletions cut 0 bases from V and 4 bases from J, with 6 bases between. This CDR3 spans 13 amino acids. The CDR3 DNA sequence: TGTGCCAGCAGCTTGGTCGTCGCAGATACGCAGTATTTT. Amino acids: CASSLVVADTQYF.

This sequence joins TRBV6-2 or TRBV6-3 and TRBJ1-2; D call uncertain. Germline values: CDR1 MNHEY, CDR2 SVGEGT. The CDR3 contains 11 residues. Trimming stripped 4 bases from V and 4 bases from J, with 4 bases between. CDR3 bases: TGTGCCAGCAGTTCCAGCTATGGCTACACCTTC. It specifies CASSSSYGYTF.

This chain connects TRBV7-9 to TRBJ2-2, with D possibly being TRBD2 (6 bases). The V end lost 5 bases, the J end lost 2 bases, and 15 bases lay between the germline ends. Germline assignment: CDR1 SEHNR and CDR2 FQNEAQ (reference sequence). CDR3 size: 16 residues. The CDR3 sequence: CASSPGKRANTGELFF. CDR3 nucleotide sequence: TGTGCCAGCAGCCCCGGGAAGCGGGCCAACACCGGGGAGCTGTTTTTT.

The gene calls are TRBV7-2 and TRBJ2-7, with 7 bases that match TRBD1. The junction had 8 bases not matched to a gene; V was cut back by 5 bases and J by 4 bases. Germline CDR1 is SGHTA and CDR2 is FQGNSA. The CDR3 runs 14 residues. Here the CDR3 DNA reads TGTGCCAGCAGCACTCGACAGGGCCGGTACGAGCAGTACTTC. Translated: CASSTRQGRYEQYF.

The chain joins TRBV10-3 to TRBJ2-1; 9 nucleotides line up with TRBD1. Germline CDR1 reads ENHRY; CDR2 reads SYGVKD. The length of the CDR3 is 12 residues. V shed 11 bases, J shed 8 bases, and the junction held 7 bases outside the gene matches. The CDR3 DNA reads TGTGCCGCTGGACAGGGGTACGATGAGCAGTTCTTC. It codes for CAAGQGYDEQFF.

The V gene is TRBV30, the J gene TRBJ1-1; D perhaps matches TRBD1 (5 bases). CDR1 and CDR2 (germline): GTSNPN, SVGIG (reference sequence). The length of the CDR3 is 10 residues. Trimming left V 6 bases short and J 4 bases short, with 6 bases between. The chain's CDR3 is CACQGTEAFF. DNA of the CDR3: TGTGCCTGCCAGGGCACTGAAGCTTTCTTT.

The J gene is TRBJ1-2, the V gene TRBV23-1; tentative D call: TRBD1 (5 bases). TRBV23-1 qualifies as an ORF whose function is uncertain. The CDR3 runs 13 residues. V lost 10 bases, J lost 5 bases, and 17 bases lay in between. CDR3 bases: TGCGCCACTTTGGGACGGGGGGATTATGGCTACACCTTC. Translating gives CATLGRGDYGYTF.

The chain has TRBV6-2 or TRBV6-3 and TRBJ2-3; 8 bases fit TRBD1. The V segment lost 4 bases and the J segment 9 bases; nucleotides outside the gene matches: 9. CDR3 length equals 14 residues. Germline lookup yields CDR1 MNHEY and CDR2 SVGEGT. In DNA, the CDR3 is TGTGCCAGCAGTTCGGGACAGGACCCGTACACGCAGTATTTT. This sequence encodes CASSSGQDPYTQYF.

The gene calls are TRBV14 and TRBJ2-1; D not certain. The CDR3 sequence is 15 residues long. V was pared by 4 bases and J by 6 bases, with 16 bases between. Germline CDR1 is SGHDN and CDR2 is FVKESK. For the CDR3, the DNA is TGTGCCAGCAGCCCCCTCCAGAGGATTGGCAATGAGCAGTTCTTC. Translated: CASSPLQRIGNEQFF.

The chain couples TRBV5-1 to TRBJ2-1, with D possibly matching TRBD2 (6 bases). V dropped 2 bases and J dropped 5 bases, with 11 bases sitting between them. This CDR3 has 14 amino acids. CDR1 is SGHRS, CDR2 YFSETQ, per germline. CDR3 in DNA: TGCGCCAGCAGCTTCGGGACTGCCGACAATGAGCAGTTCTTC. It is translated as CASSFGTADNEQFF.

The J gene is TRBJ2-4, the V gene TRBV18; 9 bases agree with TRBD1. The CDR3 extends over 14 amino acids. The V and J ends lost 6 bases and 3 bases, in that order; junction bases with no gene match: 3. Germline V CDR1 and CDR2: KGHSH, LQKENI. The CDR3 nucleotides read TGTGCCAGCTCTCCGGACAGGGGCAAAAACATTCAGTACTTC. Translation gives CASSPDRGKNIQYF.

As regards this clone: The same CDR3 is also encoded by other DNA sequences in this sample. This chain links TRBV7-2 with TRBJ2-7, with TRBD2 identical over 9 bases. Germline V gene sequence: CDR1 SGHTA, CDR2 FQGNSA. V was pared by 5 bases and J by 3 bases, with 5 bases of the junction left unmatched. CDR3 length: 14 amino acids. CDR3 residues: CASSPSSGSYEQYF. CDR3 DNA: TGTGCCAGCAGCCCGAGTAGCGGGAGCTACGAGCAGTACTTC.

This clone appeared many times. This sequence joins TRBV7-2 and TRBJ1-1; a weak D match, TRBD1 (6 bases). With 2 bases removed from V and 5 bases from J, the gap between germline ends came to 15 bases. Per germline, CDR1 SGHTA and CDR2 FQGNSA. This CDR3 region has 15 residues. The CDR3 here is CASSLYMGANTEAFF. The DNA of the CDR3 is TGTGCCAGCAGCTTATATATGGGGGCAAATACTGAAGCTTTCTTT.

In its sample, this clone was seen a few times. The chain uses TRBV2 and TRBJ2-7, with 12 positions matching TRBD2. V trimming: 6 bases; J trimming: 1 base; junction bases outside the gene matches: 10. Germline V CDR1 and CDR2: SNHLY, FYNNEI. The CDR3 spans 17 residues. The CDR3 here is CASSRGTSGSWSYEQYF. CDR3 coding DNA: TGTGCCAGCAGCCGTGGGACTAGCGGGTCTTGGTCCTACGAGCAGTACTTC. Full variable domain (outside the CDR3, taken from reference TRBV2 and TRBJ2-7): EPEVTQTPSHQVTQMGQEVILRCVPISNHLYFYWYRQILGQKVEFLVSFYNNEISEKSEIFDDQFSVERPDGSNFTLKIRSTKLEDSAMYFCASSRGTSGSWSYEQYFGPGTRLTVT.

V gene TRBV7-9 combines with J gene TRBJ1-1; D call uncertain. The germline V gene has CDR1 SEHNR and CDR2 FQNEAQ (reference sequence). Trimming stripped 0 bases from V and 1 base from J, with 6 bases between. This CDR3 region has 14 residues. CDR3 bases: TGTGCCAGCAGCTTAGCGGGCCGGAACACTGAAGCTTTCTTT. This translates into CASSLAGRNTEAFF.